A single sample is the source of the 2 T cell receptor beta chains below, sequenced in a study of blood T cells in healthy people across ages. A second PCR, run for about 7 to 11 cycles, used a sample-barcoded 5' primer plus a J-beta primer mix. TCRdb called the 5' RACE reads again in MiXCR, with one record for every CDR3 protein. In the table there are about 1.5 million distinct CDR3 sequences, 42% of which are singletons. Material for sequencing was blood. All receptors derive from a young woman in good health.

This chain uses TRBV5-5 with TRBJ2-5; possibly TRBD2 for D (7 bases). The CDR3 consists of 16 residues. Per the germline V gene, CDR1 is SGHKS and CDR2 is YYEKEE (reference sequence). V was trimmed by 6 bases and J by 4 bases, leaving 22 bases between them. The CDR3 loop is CASIRTGGHSAETQYF. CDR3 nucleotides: TGTGCCAGCATACGTACGGGGGGCCATTCGGCAGAGACCCAGTACTTC.

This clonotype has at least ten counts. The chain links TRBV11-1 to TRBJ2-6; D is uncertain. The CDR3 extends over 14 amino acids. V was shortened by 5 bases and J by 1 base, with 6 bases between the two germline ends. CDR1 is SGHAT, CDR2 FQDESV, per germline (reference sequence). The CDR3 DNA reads TGTGCCAGCAGCGCCAGGTCTGGGGCCAACGTCCTGACTTTC. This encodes CASSARSGANVLTF.